The present TCR beta chain was sequenced within a study of early T cells in non-severe SARS-CoV-2 infection. The overall study: The study sequenced bulk RNA from unsorted whole blood, with chains unpaired.

Individual cDNA molecules were tagged with unique molecular identifiers. Each CDR3 protein gets one entry after TCRdb re-called the 5' RACE reads with MiXCR. The sample shows 50,000 to 60,000 distinct CDR3 sequences, approximately 6.2% of them seen only once. About this clonotype itself: Its target is unknown.

The CDR3 is 14 amino acids. The V gene end was trimmed by 5 bases and the J gene end by 2 bases; junction bases not matched to a gene: 5. Germline values: CDR1 SGHTA, CDR2 FQGNSA. Study conclusions and caveats: Missing private and CD4 specificities, VDJdb matching favored anti-spike CD8 responses.

The sequenced sample consisted of whole blood. The genes are TRBV7-2 and TRBJ1-2; 7 bases line up with TRBD1. The source of this sequence is an adult who was a healthcare worker with PCR-confirmed SARS-CoV-2 infection or an uninfected control (not recorded which). The DNA of the CDR3 is TGTGCCAGCAGCCCAGAGACAGGGAACTATGGCTACACCTTC. Translated: CASSPETGNYGYTF.